This T cell receptor beta chain was profiled in a study of radiation and T cells in renal cell carcinoma. The study, taken as a whole, reports: Baseline intratumoral clonotype presence is unknown without pretreatment biopsies.

As for this clone: The antigen remains unidentified.

Sequencing used immunoSEQ multiplex PCR; TCRdb keeps in-frame clones, though not all of them. Of around 95,000 clones in the sample, around 84% were seen once. Documented time point: blood 4 weeks post-SBRT, at nephrectomy. Treatment here: 15 Gy SBRT to primary tumor, nephrectomy 4 weeks later. Serial blood draws occurred at baseline and 2 and 4 weeks post-SBRT. The patient's renal cell carcinoma had clear cell pathology. Trimming removed 3 bases from V and 2 bases from J, with 11 bases in between. Germline V gives CDR1 LNHDA, CDR2 SQIVND (reference sequence). This CDR3 has 15 residues. The clonotype comes from a man aged 55 to 70 with renal cell carcinoma. This rearrangement joins TRBV19 to TRBJ1-5, with D unclear. The sequenced sample was blood, obtained from a patient whose treatment included radiotherapy and nephrectomy. For the CDR3, the DNA is TGTGCCAGTAGTATCGGACGGCAGGGCAATCAGCCCCAGCATTTT. Residues: CASSIGRQGNQPQHF. Combining the CDR3 with reference TRBV19 and TRBJ1-5 gives the whole variable domain DGGITQSPKYLFRKEGQNVTLSCEQNLNHDAMYWYRQDPGQGLRLIYYSQIVNDFQKGDIAEGYSVSREKKESFPLTVTSAQKNPTAFYLCASSIGRQGNQPQHFGDGTRLSIL.